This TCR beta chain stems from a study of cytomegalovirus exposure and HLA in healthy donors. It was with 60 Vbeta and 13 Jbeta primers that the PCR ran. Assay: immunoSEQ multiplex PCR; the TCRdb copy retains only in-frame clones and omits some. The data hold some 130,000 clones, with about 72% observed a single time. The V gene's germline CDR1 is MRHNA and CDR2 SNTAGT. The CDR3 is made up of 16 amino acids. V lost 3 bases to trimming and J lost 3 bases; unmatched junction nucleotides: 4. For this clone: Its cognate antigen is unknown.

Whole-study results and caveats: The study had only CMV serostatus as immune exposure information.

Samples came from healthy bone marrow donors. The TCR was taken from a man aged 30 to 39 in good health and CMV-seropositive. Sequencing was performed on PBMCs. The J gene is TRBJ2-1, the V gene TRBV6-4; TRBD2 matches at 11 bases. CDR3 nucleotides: TGTGCCAGCAGTGAACAAACTAGCGGGAGCTACAATGAGCAGTTCTTC. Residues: CASSEQTSGSYNEQFF.